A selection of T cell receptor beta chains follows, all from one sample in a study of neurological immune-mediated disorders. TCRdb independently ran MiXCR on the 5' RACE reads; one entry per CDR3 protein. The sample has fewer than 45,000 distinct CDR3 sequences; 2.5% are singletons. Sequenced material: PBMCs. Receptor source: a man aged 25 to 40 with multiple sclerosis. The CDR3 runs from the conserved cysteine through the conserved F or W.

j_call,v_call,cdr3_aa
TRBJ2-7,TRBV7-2,CASSLAGAGYEQYF
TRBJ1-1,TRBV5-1,CASSSRTRQVTEAFF
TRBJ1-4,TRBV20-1,CSALHGGTNEKLFF
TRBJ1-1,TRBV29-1,CSVDVGGMNTEAFF
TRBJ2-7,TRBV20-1,CSLLEEGVRREQYF
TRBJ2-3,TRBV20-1,CSASGGAEDTQYF
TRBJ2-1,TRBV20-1,CSARPQGNEQFF
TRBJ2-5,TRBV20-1,CRPSGAGFMAQYF
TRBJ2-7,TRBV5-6,CASSPAGAYEQYF
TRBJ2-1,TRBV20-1,CSARVGGKDEQFF
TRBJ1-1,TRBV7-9,CASSSGQLNTEAFF
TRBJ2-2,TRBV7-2,CASTPPGGGVRELFF
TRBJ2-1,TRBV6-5,CATQRGGQSGNEQFF
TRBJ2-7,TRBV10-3,CAISEISQAKSSYEQYF
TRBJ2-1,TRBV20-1,CSAIPGLAGYNEQFF
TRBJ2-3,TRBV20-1,CSARDLAGGHTQYF
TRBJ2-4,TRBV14,CASSLGGAKNIQYF
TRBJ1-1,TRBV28,CASSLFGTVNTEAFF
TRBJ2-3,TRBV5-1,CASSPTSGSTDTQYF
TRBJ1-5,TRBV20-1,CSAWSSGWGNQPQHF
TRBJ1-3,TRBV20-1,CSAPARQGAPLKSGNTIYF
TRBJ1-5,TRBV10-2,CASSELGRRDQPQHF
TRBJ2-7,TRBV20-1,CSARGSRDRGEQYF
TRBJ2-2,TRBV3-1,CASSQAMTSGNTGELFF
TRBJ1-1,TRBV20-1,CSAPGRMGTEAFF
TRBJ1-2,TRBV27,CASSLVGSALNYGYTF
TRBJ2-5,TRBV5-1,CASSHGQGETQYF
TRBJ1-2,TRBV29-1,CSVEESRDRVDGGYTF
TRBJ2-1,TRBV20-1,CSASGGRVEQFF
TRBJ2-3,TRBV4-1,CASSPPTSGGVKTATDKQYF
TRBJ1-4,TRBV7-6,CASSLQGTPATNEKLFF
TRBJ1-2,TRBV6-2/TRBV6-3,CASSSGATGYTF
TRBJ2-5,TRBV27,CASSRGLAGVETQYF
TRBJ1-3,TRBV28,CASRQQGTGTGNTIYF
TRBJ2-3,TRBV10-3,CAIEGDGRTDTQYF
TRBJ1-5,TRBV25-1,CASSQDPEGNQPQHF
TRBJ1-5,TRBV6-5,CASRETGGFNQPQHF
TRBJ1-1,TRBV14,CASSQLGLNTEAFF
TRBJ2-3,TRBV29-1,CSVSGDYSTDTQYF
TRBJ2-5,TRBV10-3,CAIRQGQGKETQYF
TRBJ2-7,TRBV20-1,CSAVPGQGTYYEQYF
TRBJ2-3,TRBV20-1,CSAPDGAVDTQYF
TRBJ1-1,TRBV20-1,CSSSPGGKDTEAFF
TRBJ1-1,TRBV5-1,CASSLVAGKNTEAFF
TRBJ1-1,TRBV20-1,CSAFLGGQNTEAFF
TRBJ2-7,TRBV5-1,CASSLEGDYEQYF
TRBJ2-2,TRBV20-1,CSASTGQGGELFF
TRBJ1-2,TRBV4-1,CASSPDGQGRYYGYTF
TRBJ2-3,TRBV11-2,CASSLEGLRTDTQYF
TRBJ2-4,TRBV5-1,CASSPTAGGDIQYF
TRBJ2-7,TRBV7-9,CASSLSRYRAGQNSYEQYF
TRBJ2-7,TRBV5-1,CASSSKGPDEQYF
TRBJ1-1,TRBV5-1,CASSLQGNTEAFF